The rows below give T cell receptor beta chains drawn from one sample of a study of type 1 regulatory T cells. Their target antigens are unknown. TCRdb used MiXCR to reprocess the reads, holding one entry per CDR3 protein. Of about 59,000 distinct CDR3 sequences listed, roughly 60% are singletons. The sequencing input was cultured non-Tr1 T cells, either the whole culture or a sorted T cell fraction (not recorded which). The source is a human donor in good health. CDR3s include the opening cysteine and the closing phenylalanine or tryptophan. D genes are given only for firm matches. Size tells how often a clone was seen (once, few, many) or the class of an expanded clone, and some rows leave it out.

d_call: TRBD1
j_call: TRBJ1-2
clone_size: .
v_call: TRBV5-1
cdr3_aa: CASSGEGTDYMGYTF
cdr3_nt: TGCGCCAGCAGCGGCGAGGGGACAGATTATATGGGCTACACCTTC

d_call: .
j_call: TRBJ2-2
clone_size: .
v_call: TRBV2
cdr3_aa: CASREGLITGELFF
cdr3_nt: TGTGCCAGCAGGGAGGGGCTTATCACCGGGGAGCTGTTTTTT

d_call: .
j_call: TRBJ1-1
clone_size: .
v_call: TRBV18
cdr3_aa: CASSRSQNTEAFF
cdr3_nt: TGTGCCAGCTCACGGTCGCAGAACACTGAAGCTTTCTTT

d_call: .
j_call: TRBJ1-1
clone_size: .
v_call: TRBV3-1
cdr3_aa: CASSLNPGWRNTEAFF
cdr3_nt: TGTGCCAGCAGCTTAAACCCAGGGTGGAGGAACACTGAAGCTTTCTTT

d_call: TRBD2
j_call: TRBJ2-7
clone_size: .
v_call: TRBV20-1
cdr3_aa: CSATGLAGGPDSYEQYF
cdr3_nt: TGCAGTGCGACCGGACTAGCGGGAGGGCCGGACTCCTACGAGCAGTACTTC

d_call: .
j_call: TRBJ2-5
clone_size: medium-sized
v_call: TRBV7-2
cdr3_aa: CASSYQGSTGETQYF
cdr3_nt: TGTGCCAGCAGCTACCAAGGGTCCACCGGGGAGACCCAGTACTTC

d_call: .
j_call: TRBJ2-1
clone_size: .
v_call: TRBV20-1
cdr3_aa: CSGIDKYNEQFF
cdr3_nt: TGCAGTGGAATCGACAAGTACAATGAGCAGTTCTTC

d_call: .
j_call: TRBJ2-5
clone_size: .
v_call: TRBV5-1
cdr3_aa: CASSLERETLYF
cdr3_nt: TGCGCCAGCAGCTTGGAAAGGGAGACCCTGTACTTC

d_call: .
j_call: TRBJ2-1
clone_size: .
v_call: TRBV12-3/TRBV12-4
cdr3_aa: CASSSGGNEQFF
cdr3_nt: TGTGCCAGCAGTTCCGGGGGCAATGAGCAGTTCTTC

d_call: .
j_call: TRBJ1-1
clone_size: few
v_call: TRBV7-3
cdr3_aa: CASSAGAGANTEAFF
cdr3_nt: TGTGCCAGCAGCGCAGGGGCGGGGGCGAACACTGAAGCTTTCTTT

d_call: TRBD2
j_call: TRBJ2-5
clone_size: .
v_call: TRBV20-1
cdr3_aa: CSAMLAGEETQYF
cdr3_nt: TGCAGTGCTATGCTGGCGGGAGAAGAGACCCAGTACTTC

d_call: .
j_call: TRBJ2-7
clone_size: .
v_call: TRBV20-1
cdr3_aa: CSATTSTAYEQYF
cdr3_nt: TGCAGTGCTACCACTTCTACAGCTTACGAGCAGTACTTC

d_call: .
j_call: TRBJ1-1
clone_size: .
v_call: TRBV28
cdr3_aa: CASSLSTEAFF
cdr3_nt: TGTGCCAGCAGTTTATCCACTGAAGCTTTCTTT

d_call: TRBD2
j_call: TRBJ2-7
clone_size: once
v_call: TRBV7-2
cdr3_aa: CASSLPGLAGGAYEQYF
cdr3_nt: TGTGCCAGCAGCTTACCGGGACTAGCGGGAGGGGCTTACGAGCAGTACTTC

d_call: .
j_call: TRBJ2-7
clone_size: once
v_call: TRBV24-1
cdr3_aa: CATSDGSSLEQYF
cdr3_nt: TGTGCCACCAGTGACGGGAGTTCGCTCGAGCAGTACTTC

d_call: .
j_call: TRBJ2-7
clone_size: once
v_call: TRBV7-9
cdr3_aa: CAIGGRAYEQYF
cdr3_nt: TGTGCCATCGGCGGTAGGGCCTACGAGCAGTACTTC

d_call: .
j_call: TRBJ1-2
clone_size: .
v_call: TRBV6-5
cdr3_aa: CASSPGGYHGYTF
cdr3_nt: TGTGCCAGCAGTCCTGGGGGCTATCATGGCTACACCTTC

d_call: .
j_call: TRBJ2-3
clone_size: few
v_call: TRBV20-1
cdr3_aa: CSARDKSSTDTQYF
cdr3_nt: TGCAGTGCTAGAGATAAGTCTAGTACAGATACGCAGTATTTT